Listed here is a single T cell receptor (beta chain). Antigen unknown. This table comes from immunoSEQ multiplex PCR, and its TCRdb copy is limited to in-frame clones, with some not included. The table includes 300,000 to 450,000 clones, about 88% detected once. The data belong to a study of Ad26.COV2.S vaccination and SARS-CoV-2 variants. Study-wide context: Recipients of Ad26.COV2.S got it intramuscularly, once or twice 56 days apart.

This sample's treatment: around 19 received Ad26.COV2.S at low or high dose, single or two shots; roughly 5 received placebo; per-sample allocation not given. The samples were gathered on day 63 after the first injection of vaccine or placebo. Whoever gave the sample was an adult aged 18-55 years in Boston. The vaccine delivered Wuhan-strain SARS-CoV-2 spike through an Ad26 vector. Study-level findings and limits: People given the vaccine had a wider spike-specific TCR breadth than placebo recipients did.

J was trimmed by 2 bases and V by 4 bases; bases with no gene match: 8. Per germline, CDR1 LGHNA and CDR2 YSLEER. This CDR3 has 16 residues. The clonotype originates from a person between 18 and 65 years old who received the Ad26.COV2.S COVID-19 vaccine or a placebo. The sample consisted of peripheral blood, taken in a trial of Ad26.COV2.S vaccine versus placebo. V and J are TRBV4-3 and TRBJ2-3; 8 bases map to TRBD2. DNA for the CDR3: TGCGCCAGCAGCCTGGATGTAGCGGGAAACACAGATACGCAGTATTTT. Translating it yields CASSLDVAGNTDTQYF.